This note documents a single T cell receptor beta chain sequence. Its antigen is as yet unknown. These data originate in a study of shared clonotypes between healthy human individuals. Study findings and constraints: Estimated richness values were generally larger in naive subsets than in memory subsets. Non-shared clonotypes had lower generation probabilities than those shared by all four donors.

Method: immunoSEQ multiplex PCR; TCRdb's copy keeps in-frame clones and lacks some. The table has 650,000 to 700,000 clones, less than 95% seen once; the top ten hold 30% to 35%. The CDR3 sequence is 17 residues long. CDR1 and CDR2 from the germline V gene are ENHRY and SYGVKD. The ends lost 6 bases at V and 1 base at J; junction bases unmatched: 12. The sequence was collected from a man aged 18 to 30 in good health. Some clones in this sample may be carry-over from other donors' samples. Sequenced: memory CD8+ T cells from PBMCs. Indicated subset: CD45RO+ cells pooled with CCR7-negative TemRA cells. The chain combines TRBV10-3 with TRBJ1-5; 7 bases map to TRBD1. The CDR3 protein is CAISQIGLDRSNQPQHF. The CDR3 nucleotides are TGTGCCATCAGCCAAATCGGGTTGGACAGGAGCAATCAGCCCCAGCATTTT.